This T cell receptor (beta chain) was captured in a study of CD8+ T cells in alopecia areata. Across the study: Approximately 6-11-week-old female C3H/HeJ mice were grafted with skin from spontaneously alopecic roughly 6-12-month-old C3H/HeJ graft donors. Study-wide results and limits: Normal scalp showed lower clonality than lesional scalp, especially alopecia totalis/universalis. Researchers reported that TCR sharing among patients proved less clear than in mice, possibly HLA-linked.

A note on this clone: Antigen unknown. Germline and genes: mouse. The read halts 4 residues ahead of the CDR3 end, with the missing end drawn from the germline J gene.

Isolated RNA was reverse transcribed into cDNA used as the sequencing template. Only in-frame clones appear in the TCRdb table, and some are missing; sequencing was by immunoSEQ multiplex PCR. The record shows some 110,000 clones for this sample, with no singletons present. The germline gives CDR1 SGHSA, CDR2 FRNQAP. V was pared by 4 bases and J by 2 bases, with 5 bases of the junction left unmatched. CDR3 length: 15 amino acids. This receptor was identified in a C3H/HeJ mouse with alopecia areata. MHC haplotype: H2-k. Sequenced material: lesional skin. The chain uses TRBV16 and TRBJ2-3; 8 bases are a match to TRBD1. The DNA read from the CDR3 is TGTGCAAGCAGCTCCTCCAGGGGGCCTGCAGAA. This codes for CASSSSRGPAE. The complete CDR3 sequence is CASSSSRGPAETLYF.